This T cell receptor (beta chain) originates from a study of regulatory T cells in long-lasting Graves disease. Regarding time point: newly diagnosed GD, antithyroid drugs for less than 3 months. Isolated PBMC RNA provided the starting material for the TCR library. The CDR3 is made up of 21 amino acids. Germline CDR1 is LGHDT and CDR2 is YNNKEL (reference sequence). V lost 1 base and J lost 1, with 25 bases in between. Construction of TCR beta libraries relied on iRepertoire HTBI primers and on Arm-PCR targeting CDR3 regions. One entry per CDR3 protein, called by TCRdb with MiXCR from the multiplex PCR reads. The sample holds roughly 420,000 distinct CDR3 sequences; 14% are singletons and the top ten take about 15%. Study-level results: Exclusively peripheral blood, rather than thyroid tissue, was studied. Patients with persistent Graves' had lower TCR diversity than newly diagnosed patients.

A note on this clonotype: Its antigen is as yet unknown.

This same sample was also taken into another study, of T cells in Graves' hyperthyroidism and ophthalmopathy. As that report states: The TCR CDR3 first-round RT-PCR relied on the HTBI primer set.

This chain uses TRBV3-1 with TRBJ2-2; D is possibly TRBD2 (6 bases). The sample consisted of peripheral blood mononuclear cells (PBMCs), taken at new diagnosis, from a patient treated with antithyroid drugs. This sequence was found in a woman aged 45-59 years with Graves disease. Written as DNA, the CDR3 is TGTGCCAGCAGCCAAGTTCGGGGGTTTCTGAGCCCGAGGGGGAACACCGGGGAGCTGTTTTTT. It specifies CASSQVRGFLSPRGNTGELFF.